Each of the 30 T cell receptor beta chains below was sequenced from the same sample in a study of identical twins. TCRdb reanalysed the 5' RACE reads using MiXCR and keeps one entry per CDR3 protein. Among a few hundred thousand distinct CDR3 sequences, nearly 10% were seen once, and the ten largest hold 2.5% to 3.5%. These same records also appear under a second study, on yellow fever vaccine responses in identical twins.

The sample taken for sequencing was PBMCs. The receptors originated from a woman aged 18-29 years in good health.

There are many counts of this clonotype. The chain links TRBV20-1 to TRBJ2-3; 8 bases align to TRBD2. Trimming cost V 0 bases and J 2 bases; bases outside gene matches: 13. CDR1 is DFQATT and CDR2 is SNEGSKA in the germline V gene (reference sequence). The CDR3 sequence is 18 residues long. The CDR3 is CSARDRSSGRGFTDTQYF. CDR3 bases: TGCAGTGCTAGAGATAGGTCTAGCGGGCGAGGGTTCACAGATACGCAGTATTTT.

There are many counts of this clonotype. The V call is TRBV2, the J call TRBJ2-1, with a possible D match to TRBD2 (6 bases). V lost 7 bases and J 5 bases, leaving 15 bases between the germline ends. The V gene's germline CDR1 is SNHLY and CDR2 FYNNEI. The CDR3 is 14 amino acids. Here the CDR3 DNA reads TGTGCCAGCATCTGGCTAGCGACTAACAATGAGCAGTTCTTC. Protein sequence: CASIWLATNNEQFF.

This clonotype showed up just a few times. The V gene is TRBV4-3, the J gene TRBJ2-7, with D perhaps given as TRBD1 or TRBD2 (5 bases each). CDR1 LGHNA and CDR2 YSLEER come from the germline V gene. The CDR3 length is 15 residues. The V end was cut by 1 base, the J end by 7 bases, with 17 bases between. This chain's CDR3 is CASSQAIVGTREQYF. The DNA of the CDR3 is TGCGCCAGCAGCCAAGCGATAGTTGGGACGAGGGAGCAGTACTTC.

There are many counts of this clonotype. This chain connects TRBV5-5 to TRBJ2-3; D is undetermined. Germline loops: CDR1 SGHKS, CDR2 YYEKEE (reference sequence). This CDR3 has 13 amino acids. V shed 0 bases and J shed 6 bases, with 8 bases lying between them. This chain's CDR3 is CASSLGGRDTQYF. The CDR3 coding sequence is TGTGCCAGCAGCTTGGGGGGAAGGGATACGCAGTATTTT.

This chain links TRBV20-1 with TRBJ2-3; unclear D gene. V lost 6 bases to trimming and J lost 10 bases, with 14 bases between them. The CDR3 has 11 residues. From germline, CDR1 is DFQATT and CDR2 SNEGSKA (reference sequence). The CDR3 DNA sequence: TGCAGTGCATGGGTGGAGAATCCGCAGTATTTT. Protein sequence: CSAWVENPQYF.

The rearrangement uses TRBV29-1 and TRBJ2-5; 7 nucleotides agree with TRBD1. The trim removed 2 bases at V and 5 bases at J, leaving 5 bases unmatched. CDR3 length: 13 amino acids. The germline CDR1 and CDR2 sequences are SQVTM and ANQGSEA. The CDR3 bases are TGCAGCGTTGAACCTCAGGGACAGGAGACCCAGTACTTC. It specifies CSVEPQGQETQYF.

The chain carries TRBV29-1 and TRBJ2-3; D is tentatively TRBD1 or TRBD2 (5 bases each). Trimming cost V 0 bases and J 1 base, with 11 bases left between them. The CDR3 spans 15 residues. Germline V gene sequence: CDR1 SQVTM, CDR2 ANQGSEA. CDR3 coding DNA: TGCAGCGTTGAAGATGGGGGTTGGGGCACAGATACGCAGTATTTT. The encoded protein is CSVEDGGWGTDTQYF.

This sequence joins TRBV25-1 and TRBJ1-2; D unclear. V dropped 3 bases and J dropped 5 bases, with 10 bases sitting between them. The germline V gene has CDR1 MGHDK and CDR2 SYGVNS. This CDR3 contains 13 residues. The CDR3, as DNA: TGTGCCAGCAGTGAGCCCGGCAAGTATGGCTACACCTTC. Amino acids: CASSEPGKYGYTF.

The chain couples TRBV12-3 or TRBV12-4 to TRBJ1-1, with 11 bases lining up with TRBD1. Germline trimming cut 5 bases from V and 1 base from J; bases unmatched to any gene: 6. The CDR3 is made up of 16 amino acids. The CDR3 is CASSARTGGANTEAFF. CDR3 in DNA: TGTGCCAGCAGTGCCCGGACAGGGGGCGCGAACACTGAAGCTTTCTTT.

The chain uses TRBV20-1 and TRBJ1-5; D is unresolved. The CDR3 is 14 amino acids. V dropped 4 bases and J dropped 2 bases, with 12 bases sitting between them. The germline V gene has CDR1 DFQATT and CDR2 SNEGSKA (reference sequence). The CDR3 protein is CSANNGDGNQPQHF. The CDR3 nucleotides are TGCAGTGCTAATAATGGCGATGGCAATCAGCCCCAGCATTTT.

The CDR3 is CASSHSGLAGGQETQYF. The CDR3 nucleotides read TGTGCCAGCAGTCATTCCGGACTAGCGGGAGGCCAAGAGACCCAGTACTTC. The rearrangement joins TRBV5-8 to TRBJ2-5; TRBD2 agrees at 14 bases. After removal of 5 bases from V and 1 base from J, the junction contained 7 bases not matched to a gene. Germline V gives CDR1 SGHTS, CDR2 YDEGEE. This CDR3 region has 17 residues. Variable domain in full (rest from reference TRBV5-8 and TRBJ2-5): EAGVTQSPTHLIKTRGQQATLRCSPISGHTSVYWYQQALGLGLQFLLWYDEGEERNRGNFPPRFSGRQFPNYSSELNVNALELEDSALYLCASSHSGLAGGQETQYFGPGTRLLVL.

This clonotype was detected ten times or more. V usage is TRBV4-2 and J usage is TRBJ2-1; 15 bases agree with TRBD2. Germline CDR1 LGHNA, CDR2 YNFKEQ. The CDR3 contains 19 residues. Unmatched junction bases numbered 12, after V lost 1 base and J lost 8 bases. The CDR3 spells CASSQAPGTSGRWDDEQFF. The CDR3 DNA sequence: TGTGCCAGCAGCCAAGCCCCCGGGACTAGCGGGAGGTGGGACGATGAGCAGTTCTTC.

The rearrangement links TRBV28 to TRBJ2-5, with D perhaps matching TRBD1 (6 bases). CDR1 MDHEN and CDR2 SYDVKM come from the germline V gene. V was shortened by 7 bases and J by 5 bases, with 29 bases between the two germline ends. There are 18 residues in the CDR3. Here the CDR3 DNA reads TGTGCCAGCAAAACAGGGATGTTTGGTGGTTATGGAGTGGAGACCCAGTACTTC. Residues: CASKTGMFGGYGVETQYF.

This clonotype was seen a few times. The rearrangement uses TRBV7-2 and TRBJ2-5, with TRBD2 matching 7 bases. From germline, CDR1 is SGHTA and CDR2 FQGNSA. The CDR3 length is 16 residues. Trimming at V came to 1 base and at J to 2 bases, leaving 7 bases not matched to a gene. CDR3 loop: CASSLVGTSEQETQYF. CDR3 DNA sequence: TGTGCCAGCAGCTTAGTGGGAACTAGCGAACAAGAGACCCAGTACTTC.

This clonotype showed up many times. The chain uses TRBV5-1 and TRBJ2-3, with D unclear. The length of the CDR3 is 13 residues. Germline CDR1 reads SGHRS; CDR2 reads YFSETQ. V was trimmed by 0 bases and J by 5 bases, leaving 7 bases between them. CDR3 DNA: TGCGCCAGCAGCTTGGTAGTAGGAGATACGCAGTATTTT. Residues: CASSLVVGDTQYF.

The chain links TRBV6-1 to TRBJ2-6; D is unclear. Germline assignment: CDR1 MNHNS and CDR2 SASEGT. The CDR3 extends over 17 amino acids. Trimming shortened V by 7 bases and J by 1 base, and 17 bases separated the two germline ends. As DNA, the CDR3 is TGTGCCAGCATGGTTAGGGTTGGACCATCTGGGGCCAACGTCCTGACTTTC. It encodes CASMVRVGPSGANVLTF.

This clonotype showed up just a few times. The chain links TRBV6-2 or TRBV6-3 to TRBJ2-5; perhaps D is TRBD1 or TRBD2 (5 bases each). The ends were cut back, 2 bases at V and 4 bases at J, with 14 bases in the middle. The CDR3 covers 15 residues. The V gene's germline CDR1 is MNHEY and CDR2 SVGEGT. In nucleotides, the CDR3 is TGTGCCAGCAGTTACGAGGGCAGGGCGGCAGAGACCCAGTACTTC. It yields the protein CASSYEGRAAETQYF.

This clonotype was picked up many times. The rearrangement uses TRBV28 and TRBJ1-5; TRBD1 aligns across 10 bases. The CDR3 covers 17 residues. Germline CDR1 and CDR2: MDHEN and SYDVKM. The V and J ends lost 5 bases and 1 base, in that order; junction bases with no gene match: 8. The CDR3 nucleotides read TGTGCCAGCAGTATATATGGACAGGGGGTCAGCAATCAGCCCCAGCATTTT. Protein product: CASSIYGQGVSNQPQHF. The complete variable domain, with remaining parts taken from reference TRBV28 and TRBJ1-5, reads DVKVTQSSRYLVKRTGEKVFLECVQDMDHENMFWYRQDPGLGLRLIYFSYDVKMKEKGDIPEGYSVSREKKERFSLILESASTNQTSMYLCASSIYGQGVSNQPQHFGDGTRLSIL.

This clonotype was counted ten times or more. The J gene is TRBJ2-3, the V gene TRBV29-1, with D tentatively TRBD1 (6 bases). Germline V gene sequence: CDR1 SQVTM, CDR2 ANQGSEA. The V end lost 0 bases, the J end lost 3 bases, and 25 bases lay between the germline ends. The CDR3 extends over 19 amino acids. CDR3 amino acids: CSVEDLFVQGQTRTDTQYF. Here the CDR3 DNA reads TGCAGCGTTGAAGATCTGTTCGTGCAGGGACAAACGAGGACAGATACGCAGTATTTT.

This clonotype has at least ten counts. This chain joins TRBV29-1 and TRBJ2-7; D unresolved. The V end was cut by 0 bases, the J end by 0 bases, with 3 bases between. The CDR3 has 12 amino acids. Germline CDR1 SQVTM, CDR2 ANQGSEA. CDR3 protein: CSVEDDSYEQYF. The CDR3, as DNA: TGCAGCGTTGAAGACGACTCCTACGAGCAGTACTTC.

This clonotype was observed a few times. The V and J genes are TRBV2 and TRBJ2-1; D is uncertain. The CDR3 spans 14 residues. Germline V CDR1 and CDR2: SNHLY, FYNNEI. The germline V and J ends were trimmed by 6 bases and 6 bases, with 15 bases remaining between them. The CDR3 bases are TGTGCCAGCAGGAGCCAGGCGTATGGCAATGAGCAGTTCTTC. It translates to CASRSQAYGNEQFF.

The chain joins TRBV7-9 to TRBJ2-3, with D possibly TRBD2 on 5 matching bases. V gave up 0 bases and J gave up 1 base, with 11 bases separating them. There are 16 residues in the CDR3. Germline CDR1 reads SEHNR; CDR2 reads FQNEAQ (reference sequence). This CDR3 is CASSLARGKRTDTQYF. CDR3 nucleotides: TGTGCCAGCAGCTTAGCACGGGGTAAACGCACAGATACGCAGTATTTT.

This rearrangement joins TRBV11-2 to TRBJ1-1; no clear D. V lost 5 bases, J lost 7 bases, and 17 bases lay in between. The germline CDR1 and CDR2 sequences are SGHAT and FQNNGV. CDR3 length: 14 residues. The DNA for the CDR3 is TGTGCCAGCAGCAGAAGCTTCCGACGGGTTGAAGCTTTCTTT. Amino acid sequence: CASSRSFRRVEAFF.

The rearrangement joins TRBV28 to TRBJ2-5; 7 positions match TRBD1. V was clipped by 7 bases and J by 6 bases; unmatched bases: 11. This CDR3 has 14 residues. In germline, CDR1 is MDHEN, CDR2 SYDVKM. CDR3 in DNA: TGTGCCAGCAAAGACAGGGCCGGAGTGCAGACCCAGTACTTC. It yields the protein CASKDRAGVQTQYF.

This clonotype was counted between two and nine times. V and J are TRBV5-6 and TRBJ2-1, with 11 bases that match TRBD1. The V segment lost 1 base and the J segment 3 bases; nucleotides outside the gene matches: 3. The CDR3 is 16 residues long. Germline loops: CDR1 SGHDT, CDR2 YYEEEE. The CDR3 DNA is TGTGCCAGCAGCTTGAGGACAGGGGGCATCTACAATGAGCAGTTCTTC. It yields the protein CASSLRTGGIYNEQFF.

A few counts support this clonotype. This sequence joins TRBV29-1 and TRBJ2-7; D is unresolved. V was trimmed by 4 bases and J by 0 bases, leaving 13 bases between them. This CDR3 has 14 residues. Germline V gene data show CDR1 as SQVTM and CDR2 as ANQGSEA. CDR3 residues: CSVGVKGSSYEQYF. The CDR3 coding sequence is TGCAGCGTTGGAGTGAAGGGCTCCTCCTACGAGCAGTACTTC.

This clonotype was counted ten times or more. The V call is TRBV20-1, the J call TRBJ2-1; no clear D gene. The CDR3 length is 13 residues. Trimming stripped 5 bases from V and 5 bases from J, with 13 bases between. CDR1 and CDR2 from the germline V gene are DFQATT and SNEGSKA (reference sequence). CDR3 nucleotide sequence: TGCAGTGCTTCCGCTTCTATGGACAATGAGCAGTTCTTC. It encodes CSASASMDNEQFF.

This chain joins TRBV3-1 and TRBJ2-1, with 10 bases identical to TRBD2. The trim removed 3 bases at V and 10 bases at J, leaving 9 bases unmatched. CDR3 length: 15 residues. Germline CDR1 is LGHDT and CDR2 is YNNKEL (reference sequence). CDR3 in DNA: TGTGCCAGCAGCCATATCCAGCGGGGGGGTCTGGAGCAGTTCTTC. It is translated as CASSHIQRGGLEQFF.

This clonotype was recorded a few times. DNA for the CDR3: TGTGCCAGCAGTTGGTACGGGGGGGGTGAGCAGTTCTTC. It is translated as CASSWYGGGEQFF. The chain couples TRBV27 to TRBJ2-1, with TRBD2 identical over 8 bases. Per germline, CDR1 MNHEY and CDR2 SMNVEV (reference sequence). The CDR3 spans 13 residues. V was pared by 4 bases and J by 9 bases, with 5 bases of the junction left unmatched.

Many counts were recorded for this clonotype. V usage is TRBV7-9 and J usage is TRBJ1-5; D is undetermined. Per the germline V gene, CDR1 is SEHNR and CDR2 is FQNEAQ (reference sequence). The V and J ends lost 3 bases and 1 base respectively, with 10 bases between them. The CDR3 runs 15 residues. CDR3 loop: CASSLSGGSNQPQHF. CDR3 nucleotides: TGTGCCAGCAGCTTGTCAGGCGGGAGCAATCAGCCCCAGCATTTT.